Listed below are T cell receptor beta chains from one sample, sequenced in a study of CXCR3-negative and CXCR3-positive naive CD8 T cells. TCRdb reprocessed the 5' RACE reads, keeping one entry per CDR3 protein, no DNA. This sample's table has 8,500 to 10,000 distinct CDR3 sequences. Sequenced: naive CXCR3- CD8+ T cells from blood. These TCRs come from a human donor in good health. Some clones in this sample may be carry-over from other donors' samples. The CDR3 runs from the conserved cysteine through the conserved F or W. Size tells how often a clone was seen (once, few, many) or the class of an expanded clone, and some rows leave it out.

TRBV20-1	.	12	TRBJ1-1	CSARGGGSEAFF
TRBV6-6	.	17	TRBJ2-2	CASSYGTGVGHTGELFF
TRBV29-1	.	13	TRBJ2-1	CSVEGAAGGPPFF
TRBV12-3/TRBV12-4	.	12	TRBJ2-6	CASSPGANVLTF
TRBV6-5	.	14	TRBJ1-1	CASSQGTGNTEAFF
TRBV19	.	15	TRBJ1-5	CASSNTGASNQPQHF
TRBV29-1	.	13	TRBJ2-7	CSVENAASYEQYF
TRBV11-2	medium-sized	15	TRBJ2-3	CASSDRLFSTDTQYF
TRBV29-1	.	15	TRBJ2-7	CSVEGTRTGSNEQYF
TRBV14	.	13	TRBJ2-7	CASSRDISYEQYF
TRBV6-1	medium-sized	14	TRBJ1-1	CASSDLLKLGEAFF
TRBV7-2	.	13	TRBJ2-2	CASSPGTTGELFF
TRBV12-5	.	14	TRBJ1-2	CACRSTGINYGYTF
TRBV29-1	.	15	TRBJ2-7	CSVEDTSRATYEQYF
TRBV7-8	medium-sized	13	TRBJ1-1	CASSLGRDPEAFF
TRBV10-3	.	14	TRBJ2-1	CAIKTSGASNAQFF
TRBV29-1	.	12	TRBJ1-1	CSVAFQTTEAFF
TRBV10-3	medium-sized	16	TRBJ2-7	CAISPGLAGEPYEQYF
TRBV27	medium-sized	14	TRBJ1-5	CASTPGGSNQPQHF
TRBV29-1	.	13	TRBJ2-1	CSVVRLVDNEQFF
TRBV7-6	medium-sized	15	TRBJ2-7	CASSSPDRDGYEQYF
TRBV29-1	medium-sized	17	TRBJ1-2	CSGGPDSTDSVNYGYTF
TRBV19	.	14	TRBJ1-5	CASSIRRLDQPQHF
TRBV19	.	15	TRBJ1-5	CASSIDFDSYQPQHF
TRBV2	.	17	TRBJ2-1	CASRALPGLAAYNEQFF
TRBV3-1	.	14	TRBJ2-7	CASSRAGSPYEQYF
TRBV4-3	medium-sized	14	TRBJ2-1	CASSHAIREGEQFF
TRBV12-3/TRBV12-4	.	11	TRBJ1-1	CASIGSGEAFF
TRBV29-1	.	15	TRBJ1-1	CSVGLQGRGDTEAFF
TRBV28	.	15	TRBJ2-1	CASSHPGKTGPEQFF
TRBV29-1	medium-sized	14	TRBJ1-2	CSVESGRDPYGYTF
TRBV4-1	.	12	TRBJ1-4	CASSDSTGILFF
TRBV20-1	.	16	TRBJ1-1	CSASLTGGAGSTEAFF
TRBV7-9	.	16	TRBJ2-2	CASSDYQGPNTGELFF
TRBV5-4	medium-sized	15	TRBJ2-3	CASSLIEQATDTQYF
TRBV7-2	.	13	TRBJ2-1	CASSLAARNEQFF
TRBV20-1	.	13	TRBJ2-2	CSAREKVTGELFF
TRBV5-5	.	15	TRBJ1-3	CASSLGQSLGNTIYF
TRBV29-1	.	12	TRBJ2-7	CSVIVQGYEQYF
TRBV29-1	medium-sized	14	TRBJ2-7	CSVVLPREKYEQYF
TRBV7-6	.	14	TRBJ2-7	CASSLLTDTYEQYF
TRBV10-3	.	14	TRBJ2-4	CAISDRDRKNIQYF
TRBV29-1	medium-sized	11	TRBJ2-5	CSVEGIETQYF
TRBV11-2	medium-sized	15	TRBJ1-2	CASSLTGIFDYGYTF
TRBV9	medium-sized	17	TRBJ2-1	CASSFSPGTSGMNEQFF
TRBV29-1	.	17	TRBJ2-1	CSVEGPAGVLLYNEQFF
TRBV6-6	.	14	TRBJ2-1	CASLGAGRYNEQFF
TRBV4-2	medium-sized	17	TRBJ2-7	CASSPRLAGELLYEQYF
TRBV12-3/TRBV12-4	.	12	TRBJ2-7	CASRQSSYEQYF
TRBV5-1	medium-sized	16	TRBJ2-1	CASSLALAGSYNEQFF